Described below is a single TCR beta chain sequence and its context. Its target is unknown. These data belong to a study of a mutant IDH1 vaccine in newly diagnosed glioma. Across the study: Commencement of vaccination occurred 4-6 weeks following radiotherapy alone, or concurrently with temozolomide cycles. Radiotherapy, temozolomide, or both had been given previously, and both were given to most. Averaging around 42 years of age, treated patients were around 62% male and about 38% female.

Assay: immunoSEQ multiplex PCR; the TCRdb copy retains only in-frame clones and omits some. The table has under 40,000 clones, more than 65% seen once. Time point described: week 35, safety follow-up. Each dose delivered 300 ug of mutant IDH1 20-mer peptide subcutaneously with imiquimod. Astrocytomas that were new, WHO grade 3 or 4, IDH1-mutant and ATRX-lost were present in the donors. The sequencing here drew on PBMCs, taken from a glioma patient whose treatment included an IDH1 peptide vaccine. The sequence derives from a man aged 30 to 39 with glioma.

The CDR3 DNA follows: TGTGCCAGCAGCTTAGAGAGGGCACTGTTCTTC. It encodes CASSLERALFF. The chain couples TRBV7-9 to TRBJ2-1; weak D call: TRBD2 (5 bases). V was clipped by 1 base and J by 15 bases, with 10 bases between them. CDR1 and CDR2 from the germline V gene are SEHNR and FQNEAQ (reference sequence). The CDR3 covers 11 residues. Full variable domain (missing parts from reference TRBV7-9 and TRBJ2-1): DTGVSQNPRHKITKRGQNVTFRCDPISEHNRLYWYRQTLGQGPEFLTYFQNEAQLEKSRLLSDRFSAERPKGSFSTLEIQRTEQGDSAMYLCASSLERALFFGPGTRLTVL.